The TCR beta chain described here comes from a study of cytomegalovirus exposure and HLA in healthy donors. Comment on this clone: The antigen is undetermined.

Each donor's status was that of a healthy bone marrow donor. Study-wide points: TCR beta chain V- and J-gene trimming was linked, in a later analysis, to a missense variant in DCLRE1C. Donors were assumed by presence/absence analyses to have roughly uniform sequencing depth.

The PCR employed 60 Vbeta primers together with 13 Jbeta primers. Using immunoSEQ multiplex PCR, the repertoire was profiled, and TCRdb retains in-frame clones only, with some absent. The data contain about 150,000 clones, about three fifths of them singletons. Sequencing input: PBMCs. The sequence was obtained from a woman aged 60-75 years in good health and CMV-seropositive.

The CDR3 DNA is TGTGCCAGCACCCAGGGGGGTGGGTTCGGCGAGCAGTACTTC. As protein: CASTQGGGFGEQYF. The chain couples TRBV28 to TRBJ2-7; a possible D gene is TRBD1 (7 bases). This CDR3 contains 14 residues. Between the trimmed V and J ends, which lost 7 bases and 6 bases, there was a span of 19 bases. CDR1 and CDR2 from the germline V gene are MDHEN and SYDVKM.